The entry below gives a single TCR beta chain sequence along with its context. Profiling relied on immunoSEQ multiplex PCR, and the TCRdb table lists in-frame clones only, not all of them. The table records 100,000 to 150,000 clones, 92% of them present only once. This sample was included in a study of control samples from healthy donors and cancer patients. CDR1 is MNHEY and CDR2 is SMNVEV in the germline V gene (reference sequence). The CDR3 sequence is 15 residues long. With 2 bases clipped from V and 4 bases from J, the junction kept 7 bases outside the gene matches. V is TRBV27 and J is TRBJ1-2, with TRBD1 matching 7 bases. The sequence came from a woman between 45 and 65 years old in good health. Input material: blood. CDR3 nucleotides: TGTGCCAGCAGTTTAAAGGGACAGCTAACCTATGGCTACACCTTC. It codes for CASSLKGQLTYGYTF.